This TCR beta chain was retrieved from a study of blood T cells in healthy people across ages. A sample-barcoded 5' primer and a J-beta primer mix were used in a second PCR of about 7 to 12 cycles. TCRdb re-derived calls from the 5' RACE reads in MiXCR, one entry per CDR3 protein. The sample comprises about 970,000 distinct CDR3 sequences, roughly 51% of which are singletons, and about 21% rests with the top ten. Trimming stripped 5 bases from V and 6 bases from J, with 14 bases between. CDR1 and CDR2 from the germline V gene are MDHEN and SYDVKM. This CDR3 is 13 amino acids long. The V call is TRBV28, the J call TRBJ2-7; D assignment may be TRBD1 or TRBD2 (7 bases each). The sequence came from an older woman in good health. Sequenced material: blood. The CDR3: CASSVPGGGEQYF. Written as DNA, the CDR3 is TGTGCCAGCAGTGTCCCAGGGGGGGGCGAGCAGTACTTC.